This T cell receptor beta chain was observed in a study of blood T cell repertoires in COVID-19. Study-level information: From T cells, B-cell-depleted T cells, or PBMCs came the material, which was cDNA or gDNA.

The CDR3 contains 12 residues. V lost 5 bases to trimming and J lost 5 bases; unmatched junction nucleotides: 2. Per the germline V gene, CDR1 is MNHEY and CDR2 is SVGAGI. In the original analysis: Amplified reference gene primers provided the basis for estimating nucleated cell counts. Libraries were prepared by immunoSEQ multiplex PCR; TCRdb keeps only in-frame clonotypes and omits some of them. V, J and clone size are those of that table, while D and trimming were read from the DNA. The sample includes around 250,000 clones, roughly 89% seen only once; the top ten take approximately 2.1%. This TCR was recovered from a man aged 30 to 45 who had recovered from COVID-19. The sequenced sample was peripheral blood. The chain uses TRBV6-5 and TRBJ1-2; 7 nucleotides match TRBD1. The CDR3 coding sequence is TGTGCCAGCAGTCCACAGGGGTATGGCTACACCTTC. This translates into CASSPQGYGYTF.